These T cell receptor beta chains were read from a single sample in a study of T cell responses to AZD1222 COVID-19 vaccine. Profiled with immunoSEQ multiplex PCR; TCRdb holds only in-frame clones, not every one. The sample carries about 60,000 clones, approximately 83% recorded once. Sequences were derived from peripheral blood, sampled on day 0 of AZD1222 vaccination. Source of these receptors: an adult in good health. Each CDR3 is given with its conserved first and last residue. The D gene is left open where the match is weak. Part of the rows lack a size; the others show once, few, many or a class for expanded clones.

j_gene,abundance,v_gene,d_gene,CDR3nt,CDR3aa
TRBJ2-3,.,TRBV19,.,TGTGCCAGTAGTACCCGGCCGCCCCCAGATACGCAGTATTTT,CASSTRPPPDTQYF
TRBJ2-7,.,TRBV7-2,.,TGTGCCAGCAGCTTTACAGGATACGAGCAGTACTTC,CASSFTGYEQYF
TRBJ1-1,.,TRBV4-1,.,TGCGCCAGCAGCCAAGAAACTGGAGCGACTGGAGCTTTCTTT,CASSQETGATGAFF
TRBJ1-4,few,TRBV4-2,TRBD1,TGTGCCAGCAGCCAAGAATCCGGGACAGGGAATGAAAAACTGTTTTTT,CASSQESGTGNEKLFF
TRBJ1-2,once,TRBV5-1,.,TGCGCCAGCAGGTCGGGGTATGACTATGGCTACACCTTC,CASRSGYDYGYTF
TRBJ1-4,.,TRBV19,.,TGTGCCAGTAGTATGTTCCCGGCAACTAATGAAAAACTGTTTTTT,CASSMFPATNEKLFF
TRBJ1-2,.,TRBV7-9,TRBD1,TGTGCCAGCAGCTTACCAGGGGGCAATGGCTACACCTTC,CASSLPGGNGYTF
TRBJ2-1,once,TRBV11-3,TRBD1,TGTGCCAGCAGCTTGGGGACAGGGGAATCGGTTGAGCAGTTCTTC,CASSLGTGESVEQFF
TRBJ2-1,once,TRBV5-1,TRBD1,TGCGCCAGCAGCTTGGAGGGGACAGTCAATGAGCAGTTCTTC,CASSLEGTVNEQFF
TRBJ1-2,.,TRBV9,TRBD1,TGTGCCAGCAGCGGACCCAATCAACAGGGGTTCTATGGCTACACCTTC,CASSGPNQQGFYGYTF
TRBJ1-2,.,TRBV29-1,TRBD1,TGCAGCGTTCCAGGACAGGGGGAAAATGGCTACACCTTC,CSVPGQGENGYTF
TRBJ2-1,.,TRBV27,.,TGTGCCAGCAGTTTATGGGGGGGCGACCCCTACAATGAGCAGTTCTTC,CASSLWGGDPYNEQFF